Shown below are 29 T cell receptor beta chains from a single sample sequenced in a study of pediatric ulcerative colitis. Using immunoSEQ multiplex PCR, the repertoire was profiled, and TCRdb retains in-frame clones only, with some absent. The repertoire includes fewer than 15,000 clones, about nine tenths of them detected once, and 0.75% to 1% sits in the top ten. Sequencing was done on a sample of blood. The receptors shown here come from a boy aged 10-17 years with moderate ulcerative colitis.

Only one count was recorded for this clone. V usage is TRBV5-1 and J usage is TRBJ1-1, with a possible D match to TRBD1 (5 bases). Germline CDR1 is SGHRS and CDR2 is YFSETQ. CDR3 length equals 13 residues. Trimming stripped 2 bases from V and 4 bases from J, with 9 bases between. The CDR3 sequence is CASSFSGTTEAFF. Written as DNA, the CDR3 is TGCGCCAGCAGCTTTTCAGGGACCACTGAAGCTTTCTTT.

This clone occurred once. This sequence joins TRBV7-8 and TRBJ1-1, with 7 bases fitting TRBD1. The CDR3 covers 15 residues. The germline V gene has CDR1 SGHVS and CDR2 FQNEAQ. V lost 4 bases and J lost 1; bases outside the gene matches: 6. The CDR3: CASSSATGTNTEAFF. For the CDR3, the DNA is TGTGCCAGCAGCTCGGCGACAGGGACGAACACTGAAGCTTTCTTT.

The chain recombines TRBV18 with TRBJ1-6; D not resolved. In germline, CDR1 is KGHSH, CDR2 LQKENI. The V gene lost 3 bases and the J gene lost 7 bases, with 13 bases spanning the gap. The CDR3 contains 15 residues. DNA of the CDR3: TGTGCCAGCTCACCCCTCCAGGCGGGGAATTCACCCCTCCACTTT. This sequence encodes CASSPLQAGNSPLHF. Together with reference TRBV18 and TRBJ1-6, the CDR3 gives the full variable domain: NAGVMQNPRHLVRRRGQEARLRCSPMKGHSHVYWYRQLPEEGLKFMVYLQKENIIDESGMPKERFSAEFPKEGPSILRIQQVVRGDSAAYFCASSPLQAGNSPLHFGNGTRLTVT.

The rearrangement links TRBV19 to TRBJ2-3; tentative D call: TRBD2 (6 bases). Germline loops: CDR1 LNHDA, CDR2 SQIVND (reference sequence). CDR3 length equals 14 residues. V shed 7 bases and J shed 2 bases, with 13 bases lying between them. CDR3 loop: CASKTSSFTDTQYF. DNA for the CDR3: TGTGCCAGTAAAACTAGCAGTTTCACAGATACGCAGTATTTT.

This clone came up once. CDR3 nucleotides: TGTGCCAGCAGCTTTTCCGGGCAGGGATCTGGAAACACCATATATTTT. Its translation is CASSFSGQGSGNTIYF. J is TRBJ1-3 and V is TRBV7-9; a possible D gene is TRBD1 (5 bases). Per the germline V gene, CDR1 is SEHNR and CDR2 is FQNEAQ (reference sequence). CDR3 length: 16 residues. The V end was cut by 3 bases, the J end by 1 base, with 13 bases between.

The CDR3 loop is CASSIEDGRGTIEQFF. Here the CDR3 DNA reads TGTGCCAGTAGTATTGAGGACGGCAGGGGAACCATTGAGCAGTTCTTC. This chain joins TRBV19 and TRBJ2-1; weak D call: TRBD1 (6 bases). With 3 bases removed from V and 9 bases from J, the gap between germline ends came to 21 bases. The CDR3 totals 16 residues. The germline gives CDR1 LNHDA, CDR2 SQIVND (reference sequence).

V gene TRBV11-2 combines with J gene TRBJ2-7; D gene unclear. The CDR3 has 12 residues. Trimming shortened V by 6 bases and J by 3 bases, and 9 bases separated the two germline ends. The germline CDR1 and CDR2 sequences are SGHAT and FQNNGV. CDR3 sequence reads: CASRKSGYEQYF. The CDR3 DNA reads TGTGCCAGCAGAAAGTCAGGCTACGAGCAGTACTTC.

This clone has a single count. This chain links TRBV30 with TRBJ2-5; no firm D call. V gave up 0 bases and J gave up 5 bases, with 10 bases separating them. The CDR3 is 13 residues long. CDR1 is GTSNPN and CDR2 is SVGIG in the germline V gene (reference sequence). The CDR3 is CAWSVLLYETQYF. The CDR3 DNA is TGTGCCTGGAGTGTATTGCTGTATGAGACCCAGTACTTC.

The CDR3 DNA sequence: TGTGCTAGTGGTTTGAAAAGGGACAGGGGGCTAAATGAGCAGTTCTTC. Translated, it gives CASGLKRDRGLNEQFF. The V call is TRBV12-5, the J call TRBJ2-1; 12 bases map to TRBD1. The V gene end was trimmed by 2 bases and the J gene end by 7 bases; junction bases not matched to a gene: 6. This CDR3 region has 16 residues. The germline V gene has CDR1 LGHNT and CDR2 FRNRAP.

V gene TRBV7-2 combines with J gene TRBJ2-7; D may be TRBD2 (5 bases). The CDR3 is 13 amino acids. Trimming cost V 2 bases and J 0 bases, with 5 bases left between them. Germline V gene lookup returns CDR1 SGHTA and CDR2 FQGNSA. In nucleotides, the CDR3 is TGTGCCAGCAGCTTACGGGACTCCTACGAGCAGTACTTC. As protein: CASSLRDSYEQYF.

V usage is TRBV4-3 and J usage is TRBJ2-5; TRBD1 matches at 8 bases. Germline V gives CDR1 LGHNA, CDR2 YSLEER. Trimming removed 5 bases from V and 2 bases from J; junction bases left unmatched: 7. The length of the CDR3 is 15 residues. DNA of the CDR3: TGCGCCAGCAGCTTAGGGACAGGCAGGCAAGAGACCCAGTACTTC. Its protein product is CASSLGTGRQETQYF.

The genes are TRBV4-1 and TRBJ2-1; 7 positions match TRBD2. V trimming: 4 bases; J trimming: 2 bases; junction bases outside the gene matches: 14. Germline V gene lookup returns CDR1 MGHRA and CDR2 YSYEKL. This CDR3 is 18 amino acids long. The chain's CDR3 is CASSPTTLTSPPYNEQFF. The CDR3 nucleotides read TGCGCCAGCAGCCCCACGACTCTGACTAGCCCTCCCTACAATGAGCAGTTCTTC.

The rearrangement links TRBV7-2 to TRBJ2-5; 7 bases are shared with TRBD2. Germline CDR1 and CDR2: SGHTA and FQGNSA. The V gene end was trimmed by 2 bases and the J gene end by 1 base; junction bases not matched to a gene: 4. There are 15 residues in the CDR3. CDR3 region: CASSLWEGLQETQYF. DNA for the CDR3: TGTGCCAGCAGCTTATGGGAGGGCCTCCAAGAGACCCAGTACTTC.

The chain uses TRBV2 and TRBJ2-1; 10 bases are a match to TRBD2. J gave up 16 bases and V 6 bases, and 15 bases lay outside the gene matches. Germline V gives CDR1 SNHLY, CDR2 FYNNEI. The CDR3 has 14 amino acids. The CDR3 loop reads CASRDTWTSGRPFF. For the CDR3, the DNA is TGTGCCAGCAGGGATACCTGGACTAGCGGACGACCATTCTTC.

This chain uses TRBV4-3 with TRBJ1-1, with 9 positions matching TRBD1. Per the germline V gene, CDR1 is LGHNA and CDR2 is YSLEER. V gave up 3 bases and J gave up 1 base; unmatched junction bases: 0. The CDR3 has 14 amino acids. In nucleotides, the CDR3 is TGCGCCAGCAGCCAGGGACAGGGGAACACTGAAGCTTTCTTT. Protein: CASSQGQGNTEAFF.

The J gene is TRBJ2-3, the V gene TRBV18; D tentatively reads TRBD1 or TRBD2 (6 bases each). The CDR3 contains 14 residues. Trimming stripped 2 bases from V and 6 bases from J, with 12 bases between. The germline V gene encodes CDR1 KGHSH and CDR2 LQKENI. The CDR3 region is CASSPFGGGDTQYF. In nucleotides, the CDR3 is TGTGCCAGCTCACCATTCGGGGGCGGGGATACGCAGTATTTT. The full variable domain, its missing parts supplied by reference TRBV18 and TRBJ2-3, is NAGVMQNPRHLVRRRGQEARLRCSPMKGHSHVYWYRQLPEEGLKFMVYLQKENIIDESGMPKERFSAEFPKEGPSILRIQQVVRGDSAAYFCASSPFGGGDTQYFGPGTRLTVL.

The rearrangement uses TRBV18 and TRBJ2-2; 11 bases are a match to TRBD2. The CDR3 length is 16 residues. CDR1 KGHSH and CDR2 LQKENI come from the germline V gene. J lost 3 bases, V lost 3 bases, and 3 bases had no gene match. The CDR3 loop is CASSPILAGDTGELFF. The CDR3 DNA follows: TGTGCCAGCTCACCGATACTAGCGGGAGACACCGGGGAGCTGTTTTTT.

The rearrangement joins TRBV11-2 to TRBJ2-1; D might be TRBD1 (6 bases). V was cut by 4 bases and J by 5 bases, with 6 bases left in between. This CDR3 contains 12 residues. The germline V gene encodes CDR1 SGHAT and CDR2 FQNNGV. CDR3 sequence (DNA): TGTGCCAGCAGCTACAGGGACAATGAGCAGTTCTTC. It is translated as CASSYRDNEQFF. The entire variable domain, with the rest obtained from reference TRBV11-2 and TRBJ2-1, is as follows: EAGVAQSPRYKIIEKRQSVAFWCNPISGHATLYWYQQILGQGPKLLIQFQNNGVVDDSQLPKDRFSAERLKGVDSTLKIQPAKLEDSAVYLCASSYRDNEQFFGPGTRLTVL.

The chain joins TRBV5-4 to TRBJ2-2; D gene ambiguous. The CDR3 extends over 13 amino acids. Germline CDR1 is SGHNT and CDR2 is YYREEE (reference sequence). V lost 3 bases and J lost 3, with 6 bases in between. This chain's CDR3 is CASSSEYTGELFF. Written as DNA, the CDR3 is TGTGCCAGCAGCTCCGAGTACACCGGGGAGCTGTTTTTT.

The CDR3 loop is CASSDPSDQHF. DNA for the CDR3: TGTGCCAGCAGTGACCCGTCCGACCAGCATTTT. The J gene is TRBJ1-5, the V gene TRBV2, with D uncertain. There are 11 residues in the CDR3. Trimming left V 3 bases short and J 12 bases short, with 9 bases between. CDR1 SNHLY and CDR2 FYNNEI come from the germline V gene. Full variable domain (rest looked up from reference TRBV2 and TRBJ1-5): EPEVTQTPSHQVTQMGQEVILRCVPISNHLYFYWYRQILGQKVEFLVSFYNNEISEKSEIFDDQFSVERPDGSNFTLKIRSTKLEDSAMYFCASSDPSDQHFGDGTRLSIL.

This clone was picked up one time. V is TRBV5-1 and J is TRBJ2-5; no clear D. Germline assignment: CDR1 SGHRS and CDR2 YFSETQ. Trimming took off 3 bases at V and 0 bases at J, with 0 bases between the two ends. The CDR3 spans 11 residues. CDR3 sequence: CASSYQETQYF. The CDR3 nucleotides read TGCGCCAGCAGCTACCAAGAGACCCAGTACTTC.

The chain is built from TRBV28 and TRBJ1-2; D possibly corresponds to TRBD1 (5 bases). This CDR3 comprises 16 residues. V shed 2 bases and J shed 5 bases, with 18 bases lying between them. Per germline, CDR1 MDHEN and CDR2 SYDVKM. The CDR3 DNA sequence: TGTGCCAGCAGTTTAGGGGGTACGTCCAACCATTATGGCTACACCTTC. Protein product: CASSLGGTSNHYGYTF.

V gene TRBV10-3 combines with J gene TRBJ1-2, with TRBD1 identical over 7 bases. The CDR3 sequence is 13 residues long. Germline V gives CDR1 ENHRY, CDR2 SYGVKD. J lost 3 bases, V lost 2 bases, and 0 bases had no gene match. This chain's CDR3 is CAISETGDYGYTF. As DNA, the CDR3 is TGTGCCATCAGTGAGACAGGGGACTATGGCTACACCTTC.

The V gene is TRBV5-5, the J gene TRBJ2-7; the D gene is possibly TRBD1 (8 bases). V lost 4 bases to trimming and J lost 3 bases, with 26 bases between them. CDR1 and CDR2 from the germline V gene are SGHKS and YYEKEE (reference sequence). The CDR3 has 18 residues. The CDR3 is CASSPRGAGGAQYYEQYF. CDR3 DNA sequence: TGTGCCAGCAGCCCCCGGGGGGCAGGGGGCGCTCAATACTACGAGCAGTACTTC. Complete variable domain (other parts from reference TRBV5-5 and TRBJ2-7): DAGVTQSPTHLIKTRGQQVTLRCSPISGHKSVSWYQQVLGQGPQFIFQYYEKEERGRGNFPDRFSARQFPNYSSELNVNALLLGDSALYLCASSPRGAGGAQYYEQYFGPGTRLTVT.

The CDR3 DNA sequence: TGTGCCACGGGACAGGGGGCAGGCTATGGCTACACCTTC. It encodes CATGQGAGYGYTF. This chain joins TRBV7-2 and TRBJ1-2; 12 bases match TRBD1. V lost 10 bases to trimming and J lost 4 bases; unmatched junction nucleotides: 4. CDR3 length: 13 amino acids. Germline CDR1 SGHTA, CDR2 FQGNSA.

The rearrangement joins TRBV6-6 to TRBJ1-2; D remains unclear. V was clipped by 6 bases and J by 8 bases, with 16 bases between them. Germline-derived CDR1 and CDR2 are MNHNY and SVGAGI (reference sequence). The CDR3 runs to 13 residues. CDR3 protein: CASSGSIERGYTF. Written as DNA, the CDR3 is TGTGCCAGCAGCGGGTCAATAGAACGGGGCTACACCTTC.

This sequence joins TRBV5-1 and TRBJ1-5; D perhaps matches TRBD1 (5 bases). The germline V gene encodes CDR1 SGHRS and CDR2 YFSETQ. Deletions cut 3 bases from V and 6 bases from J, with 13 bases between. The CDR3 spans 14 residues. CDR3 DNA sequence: TGCGCCAGCAGCTGGGGGGGAAAGGGTCAGCCCCAGCATTTT. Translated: CASSWGGKGQPQHF.

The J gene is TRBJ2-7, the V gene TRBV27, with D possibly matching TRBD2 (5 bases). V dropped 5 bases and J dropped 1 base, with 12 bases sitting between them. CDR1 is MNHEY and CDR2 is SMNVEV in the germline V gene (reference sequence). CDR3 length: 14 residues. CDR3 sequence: CASSPERTSYEQYF. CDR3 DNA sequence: TGTGCCAGCAGTCCCGAGCGGACTTCCTACGAGCAGTACTTC.

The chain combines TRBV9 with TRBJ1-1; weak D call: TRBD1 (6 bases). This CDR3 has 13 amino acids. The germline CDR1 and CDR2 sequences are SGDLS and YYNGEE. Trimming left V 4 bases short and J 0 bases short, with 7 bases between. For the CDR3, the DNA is TGTGCCAGCAGCCGGGACATGAACACTGAAGCTTTCTTT. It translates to CASSRDMNTEAFF.